The 31 T cell receptor beta chains listed next were all sequenced from one sample in a study of regulatory dendritic cells for organ transplantation. Assay: immunoSEQ multiplex PCR; the TCRdb copy retains only in-frame clones and omits some. Among approximately 19,000 clones listed, around two thirds were seen once. Sequencing used memory CD4+ T cells from blood. Subset: CD45RO+ memory T cells. Receptors were obtained from a human donor in good health.

This chain connects TRBV7-2 to TRBJ2-7; D may be TRBD1 (6 bases). Trimming pared 5 bases from V and 0 bases from J, leaving 14 bases between. This CDR3 is 15 amino acids long. Per germline, CDR1 SGHTA and CDR2 FQGNSA. The CDR3 DNA reads as TGTGCCAGCAGCCTCACCGACAGGTTCTCCTACGAGCAGTACTTC. Translation gives CASSLTDRFSYEQYF.

V and J are TRBV7-8 and TRBJ1-3, with TRBD1 matching over 7 bases. This CDR3 is built from 16 residues. Germline trimming cut 2 bases from V and 3 bases from J; bases unmatched to any gene: 7. Germline V gives CDR1 SGHVS, CDR2 FQNEAQ. CDR3 DNA: TGTGCCAGCAGCTTAAGGAACAGGGGAGATGGAAACACCATATATTTT. Its translation: CASSLRNRGDGNTIYF.

This clone was observed a single time. The V gene is TRBV9, the J gene TRBJ1-1; the D gene is possibly TRBD1 (5 bases). Trimming took off 0 bases at V and 4 bases at J, with 19 bases between the two ends. The CDR3 contains 17 residues. Germline CDR1 and CDR2: SGDLS and YYNGEE. The CDR3 protein is CASSVAGGAGGTTEAFF. CDR3 bases: TGTGCCAGCAGCGTAGCGGGAGGAGCGGGGGGGACCACTGAAGCTTTCTTT.

V is TRBV6-6 and J is TRBJ1-2, with 9 bases identical to TRBD1. This CDR3 is 15 amino acids long. Trimming cost V 4 bases and J 2 bases; bases outside gene matches: 5. CDR1 and CDR2 (germline): MNHNY, SVGAGI (reference sequence). This CDR3 reads CASSSGQGSNYGYTF. As DNA, the CDR3 is TGTGCCAGCAGTTCCGGACAGGGGTCAAACTATGGCTACACCTTC.

The genes are TRBV28 and TRBJ1-5, with 9 positions matching TRBD1. The CDR3 covers 15 residues. CDR1 MDHEN and CDR2 SYDVKM come from the germline V gene. The V and J ends lost 6 bases and 1 base, in that order; junction bases with no gene match: 4. CDR3 amino acids: CASRSGQGSNQPQHF. DNA of the CDR3: TGTGCCAGCAGAAGCGGACAGGGGAGCAATCAGCCCCAGCATTTT.

The sample holds one count of this clone. This sample also contains other DNA sequences that code for the same CDR3. The CDR3 coding sequence is TGCGCCAGCAGCCCCGCGACTCCAAGTACGCAGTATTTT. Protein: CASSPATPSTQYF. The chain recombines TRBV5-1 with TRBJ2-3; D is unclear. This CDR3 has 13 residues. CDR1 and CDR2 (germline): SGHRS, YFSETQ. The V and J ends lost 4 bases and 8 bases respectively, with 14 bases between them.

V gene TRBV10-3 combines with J gene TRBJ1-6; TRBD1 matches at 8 bases. CDR1 and CDR2 (germline): ENHRY, SYGVKD. Trimming cost V 10 bases and J 7 bases; bases outside gene matches: 9. CDR3 size: 14 residues. CDR3 loop: CATDPTGDNSPLHF. CDR3 bases: TGTGCCACCGACCCGACAGGGGACAATTCACCCCTCCACTTT.

The sample holds a few counts of this clone. The V and J genes are TRBV18 and TRBJ2-7; TRBD1 matches at 8 bases. V dropped 3 bases and J dropped 2; count of bases not matched to a gene: 6. Germline values: CDR1 KGHSH, CDR2 LQKENI. This CDR3 is built from 15 residues. The CDR3 coding sequence is TGTGCCAGCTCACCCGCACTACAGGGGGCCTACGAGCAGTACTTC. Encoded protein: CASSPALQGAYEQYF.

The chain recombines TRBV2 with TRBJ2-6, with D possibly matching TRBD1 (6 bases). CDR1 is SNHLY, CDR2 FYNNEI, per germline. The ends were cut back, 6 bases at V and 1 base at J, with 7 bases in the middle. The CDR3 spans 14 residues. DNA of the CDR3: TGTGCCAGCAGGACAGGATCTGGGGCCAACGTCCTGACTTTC. Amino acid sequence: CASRTGSGANVLTF.

The gene calls are TRBV5-1 and TRBJ2-2, with TRBD1 matching 11 bases. The V gene end was trimmed by 4 bases and the J gene end by 7 bases; junction bases not matched to a gene: 6. Per the germline V gene, CDR1 is SGHRS and CDR2 is YFSETQ. This CDR3 has 15 amino acids. CDR3 DNA: TGCGCCAGCAGCCGAGGACAGGGGGCGGGCGGGGAGCTGTTTTTT. Protein product: CASSRGQGAGGELFF.

This sequence joins TRBV2 and TRBJ2-6; TRBD1 is a possible D gene (6 bases). Between the trimmed V and J ends, which lost 6 bases and 8 bases, there was a span of 17 bases. The CDR3 spans 15 residues. Germline V gene sequence: CDR1 SNHLY, CDR2 FYNNEI. Here the CDR3 reads CASSFTGSGTNVLTF. In nucleotides, the CDR3 is TGTGCCAGCAGCTTTACAGGGTCTGGAACCAACGTCCTGACTTTC. Drawing the rest from reference TRBV2 and TRBJ2-6, the complete variable domain is EPEVTQTPSHQVTQMGQEVILRCVPISNHLYFYWYRQILGQKVEFLVSFYNNEISEKSEIFDDQFSVERPDGSNFTLKIRSTKLEDSAMYFCASSFTGSGTNVLTFGAGSRLTVL.

This chain uses TRBV2 with TRBJ2-5; perhaps TRBD1 as D (6 bases). The germline CDR1 and CDR2 sequences are SNHLY and FYNNEI. Trimming left V 4 bases short and J 1 base short, with 10 bases between. There are 14 residues in the CDR3. The CDR3 DNA reads as TGTGCCAGCAGTGTCGAACAGGGCCAAGAGACCCAGTACTTC. This sequence encodes CASSVEQGQETQYF.

This clone was observed a single time. J is TRBJ1-3 and V is TRBV2, with D possibly TRBD1 on 5 matching bases. This CDR3 contains 16 residues. V gave up 5 bases and J gave up 0 bases, with 14 bases separating them. Germline CDR1 SNHLY, CDR2 FYNNEI. The CDR3 DNA follows: TGTGCCAGCAGTAAGGAGGGGACTGGCTCTGGAAACACCATATATTTT. Translating gives CASSKEGTGSGNTIYF.

The V call is TRBV5-6, the J call TRBJ1-3; tentatively, D is TRBD1 (6 bases). Trimming stripped 2 bases from V and 1 base from J, with 13 bases between. In germline, CDR1 is SGHDT, CDR2 YYEEEE. CDR3 length equals 16 residues. The CDR3 nucleotides are TGTGCCAGCAGCTTTCGGTTGGGGGCTTCTGGAAACACCATATATTTT. Translating it yields CASSFRLGASGNTIYF.

This clone was observed a handful of times. The chain couples TRBV7-3 to TRBJ2-1, with TRBD2 identical over 9 bases. V shed 5 bases and J 6 bases; nucleotides not matched to a gene: 11. The CDR3 spans 16 residues. Germline CDR1 and CDR2: SGHTA and FQGTGA. The CDR3 spells CASSRDMAGGLNEQFF. As DNA, the CDR3 is TGTGCCAGCAGCCGGGACATGGCGGGGGGGCTCAATGAGCAGTTCTTC.

In its sample, this clone was seen a few times. CDR3 sequence reads: CASSPQGTSGNTIYF. The CDR3 nucleotides read TGTGCCAGCAGCCCACAGGGCACCTCTGGAAACACCATATATTTT. The chain has TRBV7-2 and TRBJ1-3, with a weak D call TRBD1 (6 bases). This CDR3 contains 15 residues. Germline assignment: CDR1 SGHTA and CDR2 FQGNSA. Trimming took 5 bases from V and 0 from J, leaving 11 bases between them.

The rearrangement joins TRBV7-2 to TRBJ2-3; TRBD2 agrees at 10 bases. CDR3 length: 16 residues. V lost 6 bases, J lost 0 bases, and 6 bases stayed unmatched. Germline-derived CDR1 and CDR2 are SGHTA and FQGNSA. The CDR3 DNA follows: TGTGCCAGCAGTCGCTATAGCGGGGGGAGCACAGATACGCAGTATTTT. Protein product: CASSRYSGGSTDTQYF.

V is TRBV5-5 and J is TRBJ2-7; no firm D call. CDR3 length: 14 amino acids. The germline V gene has CDR1 SGHKS and CDR2 YYEKEE (reference sequence). Trimming pared 0 bases from V and 2 bases from J, leaving 9 bases between. DNA for the CDR3: TGTGCCAGCAGCTTGGGAGGCAGTCCCTACGAGCAGTACTTC. It yields the protein CASSLGGSPYEQYF.

The V gene is TRBV6-5, the J gene TRBJ1-6, with D perhaps TRBD1 (6 bases). CDR1 and CDR2 from the germline V gene are MNHEY and SVGAGI. The CDR3 consists of 15 residues. Trimming stripped 6 bases from V and 7 bases from J, with 16 bases between. This CDR3 is CASSEGVSGNSPLHF. The CDR3 coding sequence is TGTGCCAGCAGCGAGGGGGTGTCGGGGAATTCACCCCTCCACTTT.

The V gene is TRBV9, the J gene TRBJ2-3; 7 nucleotides match TRBD2. The CDR3 is made up of 18 amino acids. In germline, CDR1 is SGDLS, CDR2 YYNGEE. The V gene end was trimmed by 2 bases and the J gene end by 0 bases; junction bases not matched to a gene: 12. CDR3 sequence: CASSVGNLAGLSTDTQYF. DNA for the CDR3: TGTGCCAGCAGCGTTGGGAACTTAGCGGGTCTTAGCACAGATACGCAGTATTTT.

J is TRBJ2-1 and V is TRBV6-1, with 7 positions matching TRBD1. The CDR3 sequence is 15 residues long. Germline trimming cut 6 bases from V and 3 bases from J; bases unmatched to any gene: 8. Germline loops: CDR1 MNHNS, CDR2 SASEGT. The CDR3 region is CASRSGQASYNEQFF. The CDR3 nucleotides read TGTGCCAGCAGATCAGGACAGGCAAGCTACAATGAGCAGTTCTTC.

V and J are TRBV18 and TRBJ2-7; possibly TRBD2 for D (6 bases). V shed 0 bases and J shed 6 bases, with 15 bases lying between them. This CDR3 has 15 amino acids. From germline, CDR1 is KGHSH and CDR2 LQKENI. The chain's CDR3 is CASSPPGLPSGEQYF. CDR3 DNA sequence: TGTGCCAGCTCACCACCAGGACTACCATCGGGCGAGCAGTACTTC.

This clone was counted only a few times. The rearrangement links TRBV5-1 to TRBJ2-1; TRBD2 matches 8 bases. V lost 4 bases to trimming and J lost 0 bases; unmatched junction nucleotides: 15. The CDR3 totals 19 residues. CDR1 and CDR2 from the germline V gene are SGHRS and YFSETQ. For the CDR3, the DNA is TGCGCCAGCAGCCGCCTGGCGAGCGGGGGAATAAGCTCCTACAATGAGCAGTTCTTC. Protein product: CASSRLASGGISSYNEQFF.

This chain uses TRBV6-1 with TRBJ2-7, with D unclear. Germline lookup yields CDR1 MNHNS and CDR2 SASEGT. The CDR3 sequence is 14 residues long. V lost 6 bases, J lost 0 bases, and 12 bases lay in between. In DNA, the CDR3 is TGTGCCAGCAGACCGTTAGAGGTCTCCTACGAGCAGTACTTC. This sequence encodes CASRPLEVSYEQYF.

The V call is TRBV6-1, the J call TRBJ2-3; D perhaps matches TRBD1 (5 bases). Germline loops: CDR1 MNHNS, CDR2 SASEGT. Trimming removed 0 bases from V and 2 bases from J, with 12 bases in between. CDR3 size: 16 residues. CDR3 residues: CASSEALAGFTDTQYF. For the CDR3, the DNA is TGTGCCAGCAGTGAAGCGCTGGCAGGGTTCACAGATACGCAGTATTTT.

The chain joins TRBV7-9 to TRBJ1-6; 8 bases match TRBD1. The CDR3 runs to 14 residues. Trimming removed 5 bases from V and 8 bases from J; junction bases left unmatched: 5. From germline, CDR1 is SEHNR and CDR2 FQNEAQ (reference sequence). CDR3 sequence (DNA): TGTGCCAGCAGCCTTACGGACAGGGATTCACCCCTCCACTTT. It translates to CASSLTDRDSPLHF.

This clone turned up a few times. The J gene is TRBJ1-1, the V gene TRBV2; TRBD1 agrees at 8 bases. The junction had 6 bases not matched to a gene; V was cut back by 7 bases and J by 8 bases. There are 12 residues in the CDR3. The germline gives CDR1 SNHLY, CDR2 FYNNEI. The chain's CDR3 is CASNPDREEAFF. The CDR3 nucleotides are TGTGCCAGCAATCCGGACAGGGAGGAAGCTTTCTTT.

The V gene is TRBV27, the J gene TRBJ2-3; 12 nucleotides match TRBD2. The CDR3 has 15 residues. Germline loops: CDR1 MNHEY, CDR2 SMNVEV (reference sequence). Trimming cost V 7 bases and J 5 bases; bases outside gene matches: 7. For the CDR3, the DNA is TGTGCCAGCATTCCCAAGGGACTAGCGGGAGATACGCAGTATTTT. Translating it yields CASIPKGLAGDTQYF.

CDR3 sequence reads: CASSNTGQGYEQYF. CDR3 nucleotide sequence: TGTGCCAGCAGTAATACAGGCCAGGGCTACGAGCAGTACTTC. The chain uses TRBV2 and TRBJ2-7; perhaps TRBD1 as D (5 bases). This CDR3 comprises 14 residues. Trimming took off 5 bases at V and 3 bases at J, with 14 bases between the two ends. CDR1 is SNHLY and CDR2 is FYNNEI in the germline V gene. Full variable domain (missing parts from reference TRBV2 and TRBJ2-7): EPEVTQTPSHQVTQMGQEVILRCVPISNHLYFYWYRQILGQKVEFLVSFYNNEISEKSEIFDDQFSVERPDGSNFTLKIRSTKLEDSAMYFCASSNTGQGYEQYFGPGTRLTVT.

This chain uses TRBV5-1 with TRBJ2-5; 13 nucleotides line up with TRBD2. The junction had 2 bases not matched to a gene; V was cut back by 0 bases and J by 3 bases. The CDR3 runs to 16 residues. Germline CDR1 reads SGHRS; CDR2 reads YFSETQ. DNA of the CDR3: TGCGCCAGCAGCTTGGGGACTAGCGGGGGAAAAGAGACCCAGTACTTC. Translated, it gives CASSLGTSGGKETQYF.

V is TRBV19 and J is TRBJ1-4; D might be TRBD1 (5 bases). The CDR3 consists of 14 residues. The germline V and J ends were trimmed by 6 bases and 4 bases, with 12 bases remaining between them. Per germline, CDR1 LNHDA and CDR2 SQIVND (reference sequence). CDR3 coding DNA: TGTGCCAGTAGGGGCAGGGCCCGTAATGAAAAACTGTTTTTT. This encodes CASRGRARNEKLFF.